A single sample gave rise to the 25 T cell receptor beta chains below, sequenced in a study of cytomegalovirus exposure and HLA in healthy donors. In the PCR, 60 Vbeta and 13 Jbeta primers were used. Generated by immunoSEQ multiplex PCR, the TCRdb table keeps only in-frame clones and is missing some. The sample carries 150,000 to 200,000 clones, over 65% recorded once. The sequencing input was PBMCs. The receptors come from a woman aged 30 to 39 in good health and CMV-seropositive.

The chain links TRBV28 to TRBJ2-5, with 13 bases matching TRBD2. CDR1 and CDR2 (germline): MDHEN, SYDVKM. The J segment lost 2 bases and the V segment lost 6 bases, leaving 6 bases of the junction unmatched. The CDR3 is 16 amino acids. The CDR3 protein is CASRELAGGYQETQYF. The CDR3 DNA sequence: TGTGCCAGCAGAGAACTAGCGGGAGGGTATCAAGAGACCCAGTACTTC.

The genes are TRBV6-5 and TRBJ1-2; D perhaps matches TRBD1 (5 bases). Germline V CDR1 and CDR2: MNHEY, SVGAGI. Between the trimmed V and J ends, which lost 8 bases and 8 bases, there was a span of 12 bases. The CDR3 has 11 amino acids. This CDR3 is CASRGMGGYTF. CDR3 in DNA: TGTGCCAGCCGGGGGATGGGAGGCTACACCTTC.

This clone was counted a single time. This chain joins TRBV30 and TRBJ2-3; TRBD2 is a possible D gene (5 bases). Germline CDR1 is GTSNPN and CDR2 is SVGIG (reference sequence). CDR3 length equals 10 residues. V was pared by 7 bases and J by 6 bases, with 8 bases between. CDR3 nucleotide sequence: TGTGCCTATACTAGGGATACGCAGTATTTT. It translates to CAYTRDTQYF.

J is TRBJ2-7 and V is TRBV15, with D unresolved. V was clipped by 0 bases and J by 2 bases, with 17 bases between them. The CDR3 is 17 residues long. Per germline, CDR1 LNHNV and CDR2 YYDKDF (reference sequence). The CDR3 DNA is TGTGCCACCAGCAGAGATCGGTCCCTAGTTCTCACCTACGAGCAGTACTTC. Amino acid sequence: CATSRDRSLVLTYEQYF.

V is TRBV29-1 and J is TRBJ2-3; a possible D gene is TRBD1 (6 bases). Trimming stripped 5 bases from V and 1 base from J, with 10 bases between. The CDR3 runs to 13 residues. Germline assignment: CDR1 SQVTM and CDR2 ANQGSEA. CDR3 DNA: TGCAGCGTTCAACAGGGCGGCACAGATACGCAGTATTTT. Translation: CSVQQGGTDTQYF.

This clone appeared once. The V gene is TRBV4-1, the J gene TRBJ2-1, with 9 bases that match TRBD2. J gave up 5 bases and V 4 bases, and 9 bases lay outside the gene matches. This CDR3 spans 16 amino acids. CDR1 is MGHRA and CDR2 is YSYEKL in the germline V gene. CDR3 in amino acids: CASSRLRSSGNNEQFF. DNA for the CDR3: TGCGCCAGCAGCCGCCTACGGTCTAGCGGGAACAATGAGCAGTTCTTC.

The chain uses TRBV4-1 and TRBJ2-5, with 7 positions matching TRBD2. CDR3 length: 15 residues. Unmatched junction bases numbered 3, after V lost 0 bases and J lost 2 bases. Germline-derived CDR1 and CDR2 are MGHRA and YSYEKL. The CDR3, as DNA: TGCGCCAGCAGCCAAGACCGGGACTATCAAGAGACCCAGTACTTC. Amino acids: CASSQDRDYQETQYF.

This CDR3 reads CASSLTGQGYEQYF. Here the CDR3 DNA reads TGTGCCAGCAGCTTAACAGGACAGGGTTACGAGCAGTACTTC. The chain recombines TRBV11-3 with TRBJ2-7, with TRBD1 identical over 8 bases. V gave up 2 bases and J gave up 4 bases; unmatched junction bases: 4. The germline V gene encodes CDR1 SGHNT and CDR2 YENEEA. This CDR3 is built from 14 residues.

V gene TRBV5-1 combines with J gene TRBJ1-4, with TRBD1 as a possible D gene (5 bases). Germline values: CDR1 SGHRS, CDR2 YFSETQ. This CDR3 spans 15 amino acids. Trimming removed 1 base from V and 2 bases from J, with 9 bases in between. The CDR3 here is CASSLRGSTNEKLFF. CDR3 DNA sequence: TGCGCCAGCAGCTTGCGGGGGTCTACTAATGAAAAACTGTTTTTT.

The genes are TRBV4-3 and TRBJ2-1; D is possibly TRBD1 (5 bases). V lost 0 bases to trimming and J lost 5 bases, with 14 bases between them. The CDR3 runs to 16 residues. CDR1 and CDR2 (germline): LGHNA, YSLEER. The CDR3 protein is CASSQDVRQTDNEQFF. The CDR3 bases are TGCGCCAGCAGCCAAGATGTTCGACAGACTGACAATGAGCAGTTCTTC.

The CDR3 region is CASSEAGSKNIQYF. CDR3 in DNA: TGTGCCAGCAGTGAAGCAGGGAGCAAAAACATTCAGTACTTC. The V gene is TRBV6-1, the J gene TRBJ2-4; tentative D call: TRBD2 (5 bases). Germline CDR1 MNHNS, CDR2 SASEGT. The length of the CDR3 is 14 residues. Trimming pared 0 bases from V and 3 bases from J, leaving 6 bases between.

The chain combines TRBV7-2 with TRBJ1-2; 9 bases fit TRBD1. This CDR3 spans 15 amino acids. Losses at the gene ends were 2 bases for V and 4 bases for J; bases not matched to a gene: 5. Germline CDR1 reads SGHTA; CDR2 reads FQGNSA. The CDR3 sequence: CASSLQGDRAYGYTF. CDR3 sequence (DNA): TGTGCCAGCAGCTTACAGGGGGACAGGGCCTATGGCTACACCTTC.

CDR3: CASTRDETSNEQYF. The CDR3 DNA follows: TGTGCCAGCACGCGGGACGAGACCTCGAACGAGCAGTACTTC. The chain is built from TRBV6-1 and TRBJ2-7, with a tentative D call TRBD2 (6 bases). CDR3 length: 14 residues. The V gene lost 7 bases and the J gene lost 5 bases, with 18 bases spanning the gap. Germline V CDR1 and CDR2: MNHNS, SASEGT.

This clone was detected once. The V and J genes are TRBV28 and TRBJ2-4; 8 bases fit TRBD1. The CDR3 contains 15 residues. Germline CDR1 is MDHEN and CDR2 is SYDVKM. Trimming cost V 8 bases and J 1 base; bases outside gene matches: 7. CDR3 region: CASGIRGLAKNIQYF. CDR3 bases: TGTGCCAGCGGGATCAGGGGGCTGGCCAAAAACATTCAGTACTTC.

This clone was counted a few times. The rearrangement links TRBV6-5 to TRBJ2-5; TRBD1 is a possible D gene (6 bases). The V end lost 2 bases, the J end lost 6 bases, and 13 bases lay between the germline ends. CDR3 length equals 14 residues. Germline CDR1 and CDR2: MNHEY and SVGAGI. Here the CDR3 DNA reads TGTGCCAGCAGTTACGGAGGAACAGGGAAGACCCAGTACTTC. This codes for CASSYGGTGKTQYF.

There are a few counts of this clone. The chain has TRBV25-1 and TRBJ2-1; the match to TRBD2 covers 8 bases. V shed 2 bases and J 14 bases; nucleotides not matched to a gene: 11. The germline V gene encodes CDR1 MGHDK and CDR2 SYGVNS. This CDR3 spans 14 amino acids. Written as DNA, the CDR3 is TGTGCCAGCAGTGAACCCGGTAGGGGACTAGGGGAGTTCTTC. Protein sequence: CASSEPGRGLGEFF.

This clone was detected a few times. CDR3 bases: TGTGCCAGCAGTTACGACCCCCGTACCGGGACCATATATTTT. It is translated as CASSYDPRTGTIYF. The chain recombines TRBV6-6 with TRBJ1-3, with D hard to call. Germline V gene sequence: CDR1 MNHNY, CDR2 SVGAGI (reference sequence). The CDR3 sequence is 14 residues long. With 2 bases removed from V and 10 bases from J, the gap between germline ends came to 15 bases.

This clone was detected a few times. This chain uses TRBV11-1 with TRBJ2-7; perhaps TRBD2 as D (5 bases). This CDR3 contains 16 residues. Trimming took 2 bases from V and 1 from J, leaving 15 bases between them. The V gene's germline CDR1 is SGHAT and CDR2 FQDESV (reference sequence). The CDR3 is CASSLKRTPLSYEQYF. The DNA for the CDR3 is TGTGCCAGCAGCTTAAAAAGGACTCCACTGTCCTACGAGCAGTACTTC.

The chain employs TRBV4-1 and TRBJ2-5; TRBD1 matches at 10 bases. Per the germline V gene, CDR1 is MGHRA and CDR2 is YSYEKL. The trim removed 1 base at V and 1 base at J, leaving 0 bases unmatched. The CDR3 has 15 residues. The DNA of the CDR3 is TGCGCCAGCAGCCAAGGGACAGGGGGCCAAGAGACCCAGTACTTC. It yields the protein CASSQGTGGQETQYF.

The V call is TRBV2, the J call TRBJ2-3; 7 bases map to TRBD2. J gave up 5 bases and V 7 bases, and 12 bases lay outside the gene matches. Germline loops: CDR1 SNHLY, CDR2 FYNNEI. The CDR3 runs to 15 residues. The CDR3 bases are TGTGCCAGCACCGTCGGGGGAGGGCCAGTAGATACGCAGTATTTT. This translates into CASTVGGGPVDTQYF.

In its sample, this clone was seen once. The chain uses TRBV27 and TRBJ2-1, with TRBD2 identical over 15 bases. V trimming: 4 bases; J trimming: 0 bases; junction bases outside the gene matches: 4. This CDR3 is built from 18 residues. CDR1 is MNHEY, CDR2 SMNVEV, per germline (reference sequence). The CDR3 sequence: CASSSGTSGRSSYNEQFF. DNA of the CDR3: TGTGCCAGCAGTTCCGGGACTAGCGGGAGGAGCTCCTACAATGAGCAGTTCTTC.

The chain joins TRBV18 to TRBJ1-4; a possible D gene is TRBD1 (5 bases). Germline CDR1 reads KGHSH; CDR2 reads LQKENI. The CDR3 consists of 15 residues. V lost 5 bases and J 7 bases, leaving 17 bases between the germline ends. The CDR3 nucleotides read TGTGCCAGCTCAATACCCACGGGGGGAAGTGAAAAACTGTTTTTT. Its translation is CASSIPTGGSEKLFF.

The rearrangement joins TRBV10-3 to TRBJ2-6; the match to TRBD1 covers 9 bases. Unmatched junction bases numbered 6, after V lost 4 bases and J lost 5 bases. The length of the CDR3 is 16 residues. Germline V CDR1 and CDR2: ENHRY, SYGVKD. The CDR3, as DNA: TGTGCCATCAGTGGACAGGGGGGGTTTAGGGCCAACGTCCTGACTTTC. This translates into CAISGQGGFRANVLTF.

CDR3 in amino acids: CASSQGTSGVNEQFF. The CDR3 bases are TGCGCCAGCAGCCAAGGGACTAGCGGAGTTAATGAGCAGTTCTTC. The V call is TRBV4-3, the J call TRBJ2-1, with TRBD2 matching over 10 bases. From germline, CDR1 is LGHNA and CDR2 YSLEER. V was clipped by 1 base and J by 7 bases; unmatched bases: 4. This CDR3 is 15 amino acids long.

This chain joins TRBV6-1 and TRBJ2-3, with 8 bases matching TRBD1. J was trimmed by 2 bases and V by 4 bases; bases with no gene match: 8. This CDR3 is 16 amino acids long. Germline CDR1 MNHNS, CDR2 SASEGT. The CDR3 is CASSADRGWVTDTQYF. DNA for the CDR3: TGTGCCAGCAGTGCCGACAGGGGTTGGGTCACAGATACGCAGTATTTT.